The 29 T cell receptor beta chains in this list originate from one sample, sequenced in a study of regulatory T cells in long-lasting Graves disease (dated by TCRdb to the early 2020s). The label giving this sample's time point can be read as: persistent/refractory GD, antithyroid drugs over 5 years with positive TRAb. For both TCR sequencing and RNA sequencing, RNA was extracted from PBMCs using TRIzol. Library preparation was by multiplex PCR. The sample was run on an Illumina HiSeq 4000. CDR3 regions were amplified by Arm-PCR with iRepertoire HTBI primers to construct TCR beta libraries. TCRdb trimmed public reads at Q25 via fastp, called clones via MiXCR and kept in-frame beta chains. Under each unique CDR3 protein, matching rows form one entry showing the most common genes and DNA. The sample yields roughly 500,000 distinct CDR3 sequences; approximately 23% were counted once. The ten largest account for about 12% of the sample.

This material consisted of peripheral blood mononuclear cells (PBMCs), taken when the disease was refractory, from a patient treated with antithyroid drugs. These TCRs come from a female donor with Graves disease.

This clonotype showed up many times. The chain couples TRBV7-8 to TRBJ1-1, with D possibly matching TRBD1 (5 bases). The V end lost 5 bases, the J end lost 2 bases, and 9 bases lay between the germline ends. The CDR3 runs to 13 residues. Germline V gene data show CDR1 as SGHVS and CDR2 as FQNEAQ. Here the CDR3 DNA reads TGTGCCAGCAGCGAGGGACGAAACACTGAAGCTTTCTTT. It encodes CASSEGRNTEAFF.

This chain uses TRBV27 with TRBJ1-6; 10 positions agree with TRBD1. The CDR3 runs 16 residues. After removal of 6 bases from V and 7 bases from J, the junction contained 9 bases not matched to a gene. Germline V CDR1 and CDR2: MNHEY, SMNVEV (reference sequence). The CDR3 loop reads CASSPGQGRLNSPLHF. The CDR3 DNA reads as TGTGCCAGCAGCCCGGGACAGGGGAGGCTAAATTCACCCCTCCACTTT.

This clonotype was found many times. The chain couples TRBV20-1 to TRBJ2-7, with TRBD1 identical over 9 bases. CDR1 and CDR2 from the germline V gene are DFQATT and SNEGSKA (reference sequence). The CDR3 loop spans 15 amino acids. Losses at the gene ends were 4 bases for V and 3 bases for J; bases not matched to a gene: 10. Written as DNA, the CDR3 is TGCAGTGCTAACGTTGACAGGGGGATTTACTACGAGCAGTACTTC. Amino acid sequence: CSANVDRGIYYEQYF.

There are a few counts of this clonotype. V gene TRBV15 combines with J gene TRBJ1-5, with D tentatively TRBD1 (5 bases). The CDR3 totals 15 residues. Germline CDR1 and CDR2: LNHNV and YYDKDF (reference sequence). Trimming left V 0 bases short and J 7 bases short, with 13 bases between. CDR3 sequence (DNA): TGTGCCACCAGCAGAGATCGCAGGGACGGGCAGCCCCAGCATTTT. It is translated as CATSRDRRDGQPQHF.

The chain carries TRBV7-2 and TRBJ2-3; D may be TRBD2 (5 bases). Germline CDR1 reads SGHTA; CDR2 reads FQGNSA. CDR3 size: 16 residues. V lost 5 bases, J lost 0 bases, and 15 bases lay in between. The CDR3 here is CASSPLTSTSTDTQYF. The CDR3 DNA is TGTGCCAGCAGCCCCCTCACTAGTACTAGCACAGATACGCAGTATTTT.

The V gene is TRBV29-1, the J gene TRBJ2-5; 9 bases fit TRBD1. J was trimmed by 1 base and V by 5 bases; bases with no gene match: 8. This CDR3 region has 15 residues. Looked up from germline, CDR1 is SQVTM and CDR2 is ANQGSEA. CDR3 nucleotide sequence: TGCAGCGTTACCCGGGACAGGGTCCCCCAAGAGACCCAGTACTTC. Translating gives CSVTRDRVPQETQYF.

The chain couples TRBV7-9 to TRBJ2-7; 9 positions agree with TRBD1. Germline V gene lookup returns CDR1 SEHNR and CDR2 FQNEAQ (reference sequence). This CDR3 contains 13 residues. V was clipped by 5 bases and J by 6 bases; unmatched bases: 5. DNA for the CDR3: TGTGCCAGCAGCGGGGACAGGGCCAGCGAGCAGTACTTC. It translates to CASSGDRASEQYF. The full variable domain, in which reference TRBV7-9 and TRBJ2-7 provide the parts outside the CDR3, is DTGVSQNPRHKITKRGQNVTFRCDPISEHNRLYWYRQTLGQGPEFLTYFQNEAQLEKSRLLSDRFSAERPKGSFSTLEIQRTEQGDSAMYLCASSGDRASEQYFGPGTRLTVT.

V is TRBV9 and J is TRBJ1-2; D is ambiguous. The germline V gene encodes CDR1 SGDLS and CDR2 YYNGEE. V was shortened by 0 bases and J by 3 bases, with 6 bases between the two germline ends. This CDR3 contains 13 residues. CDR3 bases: TGTGCCAGCAGCGTAGCCACCGACTATGGCTACACCTTC. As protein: CASSVATDYGYTF.

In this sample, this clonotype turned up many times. The CDR3 coding sequence is TGTGCCAGCAGTTTCCTCGGTAATAATTCACCCCTCCACTTT. This translates into CASSFLGNNSPLHF. The chain has TRBV28 and TRBJ1-6; unclear D gene. V dropped 3 bases and J dropped 5 bases, with 8 bases sitting between them. Looked up from germline, CDR1 is MDHEN and CDR2 is SYDVKM. The CDR3 spans 14 residues.

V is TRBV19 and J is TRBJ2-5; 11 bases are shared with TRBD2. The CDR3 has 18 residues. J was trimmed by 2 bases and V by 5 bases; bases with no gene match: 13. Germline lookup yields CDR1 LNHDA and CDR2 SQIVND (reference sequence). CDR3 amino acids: CASSPRLAGLYQQETQYF. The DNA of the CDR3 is TGTGCCAGTAGTCCACGACTAGCGGGACTTTATCAACAAGAGACCCAGTACTTC. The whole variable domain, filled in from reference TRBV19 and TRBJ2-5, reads DGGITQSPKYLFRKEGQNVTLSCEQNLNHDAMYWYRQDPGQGLRLIYYSQIVNDFQKGDIAEGYSVSREKKESFPLTVTSAQKNPTAFYLCASSPRLAGLYQQETQYFGPGTRLLVL.

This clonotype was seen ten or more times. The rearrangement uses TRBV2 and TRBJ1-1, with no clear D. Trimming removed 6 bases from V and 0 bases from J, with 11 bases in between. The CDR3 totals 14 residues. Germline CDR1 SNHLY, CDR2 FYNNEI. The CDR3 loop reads CASSKSYMNTEAFF. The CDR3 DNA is TGTGCCAGCAGCAAAAGTTATATGAACACTGAAGCTTTCTTT.

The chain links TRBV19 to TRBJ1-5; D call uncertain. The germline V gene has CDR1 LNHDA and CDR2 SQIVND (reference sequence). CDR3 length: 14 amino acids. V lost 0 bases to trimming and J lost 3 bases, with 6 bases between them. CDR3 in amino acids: CASSIEGYNQPQHF. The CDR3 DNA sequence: TGTGCCAGTAGTATAGAAGGATACAATCAGCCCCAGCATTTT.

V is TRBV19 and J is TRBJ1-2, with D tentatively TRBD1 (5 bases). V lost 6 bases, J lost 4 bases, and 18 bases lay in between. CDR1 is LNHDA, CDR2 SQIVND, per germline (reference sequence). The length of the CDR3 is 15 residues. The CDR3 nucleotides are TGTGCCAGTAGGGGTATAGGACAACGGGGCTATGGCTACACCTTC. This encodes CASRGIGQRGYGYTF.

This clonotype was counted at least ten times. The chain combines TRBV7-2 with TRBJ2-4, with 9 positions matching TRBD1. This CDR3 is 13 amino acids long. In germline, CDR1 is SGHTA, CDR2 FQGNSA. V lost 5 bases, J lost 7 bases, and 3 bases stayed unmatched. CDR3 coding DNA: TGTGCCAGCAGCCCCGGACAGGGGAACATTCAGTACTTC. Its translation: CASSPGQGNIQYF.

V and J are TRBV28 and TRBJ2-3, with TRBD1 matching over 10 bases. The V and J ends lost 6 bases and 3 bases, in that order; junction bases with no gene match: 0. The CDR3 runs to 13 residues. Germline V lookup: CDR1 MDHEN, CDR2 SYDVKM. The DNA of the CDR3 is TGTGCCAGCAGGGGACAGGGGACAGATACGCAGTATTTT. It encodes CASRGQGTDTQYF.

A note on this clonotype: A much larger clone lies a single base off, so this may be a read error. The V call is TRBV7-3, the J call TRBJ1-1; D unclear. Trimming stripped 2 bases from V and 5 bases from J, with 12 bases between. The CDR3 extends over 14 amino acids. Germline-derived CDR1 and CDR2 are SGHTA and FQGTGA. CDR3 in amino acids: CASSLSPRETEAFF. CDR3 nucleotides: TGTGCCAGCAGCTTATCACCCCGCGAGACTGAAGCTTTCTTT.

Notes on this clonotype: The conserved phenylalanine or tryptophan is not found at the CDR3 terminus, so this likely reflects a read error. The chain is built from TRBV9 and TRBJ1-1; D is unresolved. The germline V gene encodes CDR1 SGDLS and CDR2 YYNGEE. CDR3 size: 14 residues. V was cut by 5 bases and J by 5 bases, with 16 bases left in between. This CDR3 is CASSSDGPVTEAFL. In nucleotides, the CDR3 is TGTGCCAGCAGTAGTGACGGACCGGTTACTGAAGCTTTCCTT.

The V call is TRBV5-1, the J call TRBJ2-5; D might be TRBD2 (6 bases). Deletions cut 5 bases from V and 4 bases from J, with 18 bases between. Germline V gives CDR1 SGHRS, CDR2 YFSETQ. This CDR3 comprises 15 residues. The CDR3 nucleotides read TGCGCCAGCAGGCGGGGCAGGGCCCAAAGAGAGACCCAGTACTTC. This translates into CASRRGRAQRETQYF.

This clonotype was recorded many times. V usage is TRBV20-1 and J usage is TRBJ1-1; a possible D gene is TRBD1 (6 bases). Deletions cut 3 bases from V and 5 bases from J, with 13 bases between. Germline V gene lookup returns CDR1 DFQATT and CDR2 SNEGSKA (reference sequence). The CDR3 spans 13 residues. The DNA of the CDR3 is TGCAGTGCTAGCGAGGTTAGGGGGACTGAAGCTTTCTTT. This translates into CSASEVRGTEAFF.

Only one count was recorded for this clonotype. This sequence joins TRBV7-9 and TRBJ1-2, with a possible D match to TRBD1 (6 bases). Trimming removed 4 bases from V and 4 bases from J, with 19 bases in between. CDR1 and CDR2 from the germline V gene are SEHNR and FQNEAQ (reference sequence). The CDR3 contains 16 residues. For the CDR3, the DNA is TGTGCCAGCAGCTCTTACTTGGACAGTACCTCCTATGGCTACACCTTC. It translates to CASSSYLDSTSYGYTF. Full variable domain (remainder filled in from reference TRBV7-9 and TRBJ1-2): DTGVSQNPRHKITKRGQNVTFRCDPISEHNRLYWYRQTLGQGPEFLTYFQNEAQLEKSRLLSDRFSAERPKGSFSTLEIQRTEQGDSAMYLCASSSYLDSTSYGYTFGSGTRLTVV.

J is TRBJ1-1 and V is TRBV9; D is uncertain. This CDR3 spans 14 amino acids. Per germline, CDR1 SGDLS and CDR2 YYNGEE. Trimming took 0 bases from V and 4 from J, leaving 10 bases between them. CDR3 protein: CASSVDGVGTEAFF. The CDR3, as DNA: TGTGCCAGCAGCGTAGACGGGGTAGGCACTGAAGCTTTCTTT.

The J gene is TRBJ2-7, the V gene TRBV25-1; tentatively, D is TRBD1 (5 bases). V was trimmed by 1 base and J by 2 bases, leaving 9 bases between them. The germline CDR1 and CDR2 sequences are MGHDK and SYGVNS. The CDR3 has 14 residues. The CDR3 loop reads CASSESGRAYEQYF. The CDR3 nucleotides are TGTGCCAGCAGTGAATCGGGCAGGGCCTACGAGCAGTACTTC.

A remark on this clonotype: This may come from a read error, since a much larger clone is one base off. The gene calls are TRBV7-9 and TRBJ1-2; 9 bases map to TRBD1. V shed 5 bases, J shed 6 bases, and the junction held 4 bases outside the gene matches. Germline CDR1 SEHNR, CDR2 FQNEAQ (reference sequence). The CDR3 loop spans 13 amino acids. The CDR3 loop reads CASSRRDRDGYTF. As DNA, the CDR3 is TGTGCCAGCAGCCGCCGGGACAGGGATGGCTACACCTTC.

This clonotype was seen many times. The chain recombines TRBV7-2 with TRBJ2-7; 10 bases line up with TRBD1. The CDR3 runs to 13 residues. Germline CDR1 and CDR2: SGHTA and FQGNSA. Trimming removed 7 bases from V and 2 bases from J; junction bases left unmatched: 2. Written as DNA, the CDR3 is TGTGCCAGCAAGACAGGGGGCCCCTACGAGCAGTACTTC. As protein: CASKTGGPYEQYF.

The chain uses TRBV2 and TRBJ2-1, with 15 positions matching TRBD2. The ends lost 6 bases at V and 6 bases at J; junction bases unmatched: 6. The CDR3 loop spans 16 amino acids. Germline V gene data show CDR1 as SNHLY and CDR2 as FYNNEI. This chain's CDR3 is CASRGGLAGGSNEQFF. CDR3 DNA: TGTGCCAGCAGGGGGGGACTAGCGGGAGGTTCCAATGAGCAGTTCTTC. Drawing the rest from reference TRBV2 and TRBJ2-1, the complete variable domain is EPEVTQTPSHQVTQMGQEVILRCVPISNHLYFYWYRQILGQKVEFLVSFYNNEISEKSEIFDDQFSVERPDGSNFTLKIRSTKLEDSAMYFCASRGGLAGGSNEQFFGPGTRLTVL.

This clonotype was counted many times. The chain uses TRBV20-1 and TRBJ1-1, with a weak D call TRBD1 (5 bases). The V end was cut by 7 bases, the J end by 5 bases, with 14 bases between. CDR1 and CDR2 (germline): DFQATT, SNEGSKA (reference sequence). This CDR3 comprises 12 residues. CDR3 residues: CSGGENPTEAFF. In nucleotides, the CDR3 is TGCAGTGGAGGGGAAAACCCGACTGAAGCTTTCTTT.

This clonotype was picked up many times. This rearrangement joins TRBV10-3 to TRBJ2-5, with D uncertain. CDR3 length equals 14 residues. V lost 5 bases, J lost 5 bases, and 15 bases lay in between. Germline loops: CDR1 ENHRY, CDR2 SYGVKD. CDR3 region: CAISRTDVRETQYF. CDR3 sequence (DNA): TGTGCCATCAGTAGGACGGATGTGAGGGAGACCCAGTACTTC.

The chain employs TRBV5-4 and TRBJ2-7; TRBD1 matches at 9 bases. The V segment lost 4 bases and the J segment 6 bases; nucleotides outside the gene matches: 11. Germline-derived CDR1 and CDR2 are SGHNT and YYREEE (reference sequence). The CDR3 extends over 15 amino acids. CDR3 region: CASSRPGTGYGEQYF. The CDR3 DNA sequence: TGTGCCAGCAGCCGACCAGGGACAGGGTATGGCGAGCAGTACTTC.

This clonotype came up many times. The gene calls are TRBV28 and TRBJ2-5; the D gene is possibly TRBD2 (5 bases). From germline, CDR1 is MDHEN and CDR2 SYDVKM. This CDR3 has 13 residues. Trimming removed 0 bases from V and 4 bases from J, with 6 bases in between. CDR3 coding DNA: TGTGCCAGCAGTTTATGGGACTCAGAGACCCAGTACTTC. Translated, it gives CASSLWDSETQYF.